This paragraph reports one TCR beta chain. Antigen specificity is unknown. This PCR relied on a set of 60 Vbeta primers and 13 Jbeta primers. Sequencing was performed with immunoSEQ multiplex PCR; in TCRdb, only in-frame clones are kept and a portion is missing. Of roughly 200,000 clones listed, 85% were seen once; the top ten hold under 3%. Trimming removed 2 bases from V and 5 bases from J; junction bases left unmatched: 9. CDR3 length equals 15 residues. Germline V gene data show CDR1 as MGHRA and CDR2 as YSYEKL. This record belongs to a study of cytomegalovirus exposure and HLA in healthy donors. General observations from the study: Presence/absence analyses treated sequencing depth as roughly uniform across donors. As a later analysis revealed, the rate of TCR association differed by HLA locus, with DRB1 most and HLA-C fewest. HLA allele associations emerged for 15,000 to 20,000 TCR beta sequences in a later analysis, at 0.05 false discovery rate.

The chain carries TRBV4-1 and TRBJ2-7; TRBD1 matches at 7 bases. The sequence came from a woman in her 50s in good health and CMV-seronegative. The sample taken for sequencing was PBMCs. CDR3 sequence (DNA): TGCGCCAGCAGCCAAAACTTTAACAGGGGCGACGAGCAGTACTTC. Its translation: CASSQNFNRGDEQYF.